This TCR beta chain was captured in a study of Tregs in tolerant kidney transplant recipients. Study background: Sorting used antibodies to exclude donor cells. Whole-study results and caveats: Tregs expanded with activated donor B cells seemed most donor-specific. No direct test of biological reproducibility was done here.

Produced via immunoSEQ multiplex PCR; TCRdb's table is partial and in-frame only. The data contain 15,000 to 25,000 clones, around 71% of them singletons. On this clone itself: Its cognate antigen is unknown.

CDR3 size: 13 residues. Germline V lookup: CDR1 MNHEY, CDR2 SVGAGI. V was clipped by 7 bases and J by 6 bases; unmatched bases: 3. The chain uses TRBV6-5 and TRBJ1-6; 7 bases are a match to TRBD1. Sequenced input: Tregs from blood cultured with allogeneic cells. The clonotype originates from a human donor in good health. CDR3 sequence (DNA): TGTGCCAGCACTAGACAGGGTAATTCACCCCTCCACTTT. Its translation is CASTRQGNSPLHF.